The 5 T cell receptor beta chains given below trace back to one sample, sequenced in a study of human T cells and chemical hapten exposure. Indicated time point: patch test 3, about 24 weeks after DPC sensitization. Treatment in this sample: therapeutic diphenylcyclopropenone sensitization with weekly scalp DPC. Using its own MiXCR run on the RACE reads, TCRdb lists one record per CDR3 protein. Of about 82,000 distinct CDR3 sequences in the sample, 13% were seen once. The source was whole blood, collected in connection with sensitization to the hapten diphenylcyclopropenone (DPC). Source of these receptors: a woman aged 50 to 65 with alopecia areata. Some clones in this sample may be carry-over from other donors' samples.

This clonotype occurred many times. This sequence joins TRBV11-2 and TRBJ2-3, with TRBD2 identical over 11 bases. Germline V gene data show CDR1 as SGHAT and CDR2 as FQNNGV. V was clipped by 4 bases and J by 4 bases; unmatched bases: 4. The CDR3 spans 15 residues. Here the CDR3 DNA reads TGTGCCAGCAGCTCTAGCGGGAGGCCTGCAGATACGCAGTATTTT. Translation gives CASSSSGRPADTQYF.

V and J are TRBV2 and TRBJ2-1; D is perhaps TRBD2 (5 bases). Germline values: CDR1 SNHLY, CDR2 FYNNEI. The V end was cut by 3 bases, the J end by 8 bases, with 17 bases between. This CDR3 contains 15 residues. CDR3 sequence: CASSERVSLTDEQFF. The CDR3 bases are TGTGCCAGCAGTGAGAGGGTCTCCCTCACAGATGAGCAGTTCTTC.

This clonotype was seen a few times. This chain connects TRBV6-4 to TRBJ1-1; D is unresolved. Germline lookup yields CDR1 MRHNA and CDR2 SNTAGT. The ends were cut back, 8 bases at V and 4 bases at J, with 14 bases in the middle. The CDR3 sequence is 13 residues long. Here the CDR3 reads CASRRGSGTEAFF. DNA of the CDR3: TGTGCCAGCCGCCGAGGGAGCGGCACTGAAGCTTTCTTT.

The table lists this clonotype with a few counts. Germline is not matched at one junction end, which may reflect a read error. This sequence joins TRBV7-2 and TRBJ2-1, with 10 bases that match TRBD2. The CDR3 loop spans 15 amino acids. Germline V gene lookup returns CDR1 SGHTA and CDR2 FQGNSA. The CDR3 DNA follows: TGTGTCAGCAGCTTAGCGGGAGGCACCTACAATGAGCAGTTCTTC. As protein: CVSSLAGGTYNEQFF.

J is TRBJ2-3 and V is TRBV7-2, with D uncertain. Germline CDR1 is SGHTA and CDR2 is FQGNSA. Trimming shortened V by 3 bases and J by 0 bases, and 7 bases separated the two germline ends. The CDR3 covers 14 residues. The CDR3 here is CASSFKASTDTQYF. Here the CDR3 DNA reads TGTGCCAGCAGCTTCAAGGCTAGCACAGATACGCAGTATTTT.